The T cell receptor (beta chain) described here comes from a study of cytomegalovirus exposure and HLA in healthy donors (dated by TCRdb to the late 2010s). Study-wide context: According to a later analysis, one platform produced both the 120 validation repertoires and the roughly 650 repertoires of the first cohort. The study was designed to test whether signatures of past pathogen exposure could be identified by cataloging public T cell receptors. Along with the roughly 710-subject first cohort, a separate validation cohort of around 120 different subjects was used. To predict cytomegalovirus infection status, the study brought together high-throughput TCR immunosequencing, statistical association of individual TCRs with disease status, and machine learning.

CDR1 LGHNA and CDR2 YNFKEQ were looked up in the germline V gene. The CDR3 measures 16 amino acids from cysteine to phenylalanine. Only the CDR3 portion is preserved as DNA: 48 bases, with reading frame beginning at the first base. Cut back by 0 bases and 3 bases, the V and J ends lie 12 bases apart. The receptor library was made with the immunoSEQ multiplex PCR assay. In the paper's pipeline: A statistical classification framework was built for diagnosing cytomegalovirus status from the catalog of TCR beta chain sequences. As stored in TCRdb, this immuneACCESS dataset retains in-frame rearrangements with V and J assigned. A fraction of the clones does not appear; measured against another copy, unresolved V genes explain less than half of the discrepancy, and the remainder lacks a known reason. V, J and clone size were drawn from that table, and D and trimming were deduced from the DNA. The sample table records 120,000 or so clones; about 90% of these occur just once. About 2.1% of the sample is taken by the ten largest.

The investigation overall reported the following: The validation cohort had no HLA typing available for a later analysis, so co-occurrence within that cohort was assessed over all 130 or so repertoires. Most TCR sequences were seen in very few donors, while some public TCRs were found in many individuals. Cytomegalovirus status was reported to be diagnosed by the classifier with high specificity and sensitivity in both the original and validation cohorts. Three of the identified cytomegalovirus-associated TCR beta chains were confirmed in vitro to be specific for cytomegalovirus antigens. In the study, approximately 150 TCR beta chains were listed as associated with cytomegalovirus. In a later analysis, TCRs clustered in the first cohort were found to also tend to co-occur in the roughly 110 validation repertoires, with roughly 93% of cluster scores above 0. According to the authors, the approach could potentially be generalized to other disease states and immunological phenotypes.

A word on this clone: Its antigen is still unknown. Base-call qualities are not available, and no considerably larger clone is one nucleotide away.

The donors belonged to the validation cohort of over a hundred subjects, which was separate from the approximately 660-subject first cohort. The material sequenced was PBMCs. The sequence derives from a woman younger than 30 in good health and CMV-seronegative. The chain uses TRBV4-2 and TRBJ2-1; matching of 5 bases hints at TRBD1 as the D gene. The DNA sequence reads TGTGCCAGCAGCCAAGATATTGCGGACATCTACAATGAGCAGTTCTTC. This translates into CASSQDIADIYNEQFF.